This T cell receptor beta chain was recovered during a study of shared clonotypes between healthy human individuals (dated by TCRdb to the early 2020s). Notes on the research overall: A couple of women and three men aged 18 to 49 years were included in the cohort. Per donor, three plates each were used for CD4 naive and CD4 memory, two for CD8 naive, and one for CD8 memory. The study deeply sequenced blood TCR repertoires of several healthy adults to estimate repertoire size and the extent of clonotype sharing between individuals. Libraries were prepared and TCR repertoires were sequenced by different laboratories using diverse techniques, in order to increase sequencing depth and limit assay-specific biases. Leukapheresis yielded between about 0.94 and 9 billion PBMCs per donor.

The donors were healthy, HIV-negative adults who had no recently reported acute infections or vaccinations. Every donor was a Caucasian adult living in Nashville, Tennessee, USA. CD4+ T cells were enriched through magnetic negative selection, after which naive cells were positively selected on CD45RA and the remaining negative fraction served as the memory subset. After blood collection by leukapheresis, PBMCs were isolated using Ficoll-Histopaque density gradient centrifugation and then cryopreserved in the vapor phase of liquid nitrogen. Analytical flow cytometry was used to check the purity and quantity of each magnetically sorted T cell population. Genomic DNA was isolated from every sorted fraction and measured by UV absorbance on a Nanodrop 2000c. The research as a whole found: Only blood was sampled, and tissue TCR repertoires likely differ from those in blood. About 5% of naive CD4, 3.5% of naive CD8, approximately 2.2% of memory CD4, and roughly 0.4% of memory CD8 clonotypes were shared across a handful of donors. The small number of donors limited the genetic and exposure-history diversity represented. Compared with non-shared clonotypes, clonotypes shared by all four sorted-subset donors had higher generation probabilities. Estimated clonotype richness was generally larger for naive than for memory subsets. Rarefaction of sorted-subset datasets indicated incomplete sequencing despite the large sequencing depth. Pairwise subsampling led to the expectation that sequencing depth would affect the degree of clonotype sharing among donors.

Using the deep immunoSEQ assay, multiplex PCR amplified TCR CDR3 regions from genomic DNA. For each cell subset, the extracted genomic DNA was distributed evenly across all wells of several immunoSEQ 96-well plates, and each plate served as one replicate. For sorted subsets, each replicate PCR was loaded with approximately 190 ng genomic DNA, equivalent to 25,000 to 35,000 T cell genomes. Purified libraries were quantified with a Qubit 3.0 fluorometer, sized on a Bioanalyzer 2100, and re-quantified with the KAPA Library Quantification kit. Every immunoSEQ 96-well plate was sequenced on a separate single-read 150-cycle Illumina NextSeq 550 flow cell. Concerning the study's data processing: The immunoSEQ output contained only junctional sequences without quality scores, so filtering could not match that applied to full-length reads. To assign V/J genes and CDR3, sequences were annotated using PyIR, a Python wrapper for IgBLAST v1.9, with IMGT germline references. Reads were filtered out if the reads had weak V/J assignments (E-value above 1e-6), no CDR3, stop codons, out-of-frame junctions, or ambiguous translated residues. V3J clonotypes were defined by identical inferred V gene, J gene, and CDR3 amino acid sequence. The percentage overlap between two repertoires was calculated by dividing the number of shared unique clonotypes by the size of the smaller repertoire. RTK rarefaction, the Chao1 estimator, and Recon v2.1 estimates of unobserved clonotypes were used to assess repertoire richness. Generation probabilities were computed with OLGA for all TCRbeta clonotypes obtained by the gDNA method from several donors. This is the immuneACCESS table as TCRdb keeps it, with only in-frame sequences that have V and J called. A part of the clones is gone; compared with another copy, unresolved V genes explain less than half, and the rest is unexplained. Clone size and the V and J calls come from that table; the DNA yielded D and trimming. The sample includes approximately 2.5 million clones, with more than 85% observed a single time. Together, the top ten hold 0.36% of the sample.

In its sample, this clone was seen a few times. Its binding antigen is unknown. Per-base qualities were not stored, and no clone one base away is much larger. V trim: 6 bases; J trim: 7 bases; unmatched bases: 8. The CDR3 goes from the cysteine to the phenylalanine over 13 residues. Just the 39-base CDR3 DNA is kept, in frame starting at base 1. CDR1 and CDR2 (MDHEN, SYDVKM) derive from the germline V gene. The specimen was naive CD4+ T cells from PBMCs. Sample cell subset or site, as interpreted from the label and publication: CD45RA+ positively selected. Recombination linked TRBV28 to TRBJ1-1, with 7 bases matching TRBD1. The TCR comes from a man between 18 and 29 years old in good health. Some clones in this sample may be carry-over from other donors' samples. The nucleotides are TGTGCCAGCAGCTCCCATCGGACAGGTGAAGCTTTCTTT. Its protein product is CASSSHRTGEAFF.